Each of the 18 T cell receptor beta chains below was sequenced from the same sample in a study of blood T cell repertoires in COVID-19. Generated by immunoSEQ multiplex PCR, the TCRdb table keeps only in-frame clones and is missing some. This table has about 150,000 clones, approximately 90% appearing once. The sequenced sample was peripheral blood. The receptors come from a human donor with COVID-19, enrolled during active disease. The donor label of this sample is uncertain.

DNA for the CDR3: TGTGCCAGCAGCTTGTACCGTAGCTATAATTCACCCCTCCACTTT. This codes for CASSLYRSYNSPLHF. The chain employs TRBV5-5 and TRBJ1-6; the D is unclear. CDR3 length equals 15 residues. The germline V and J ends were trimmed by 1 base and 3 bases, with 8 bases remaining between them. Germline-derived CDR1 and CDR2 are SGHKS and YYEKEE (reference sequence).

The V and J genes are TRBV6-5 and TRBJ2-3; D may be TRBD2 (6 bases). The CDR3 is 16 residues long. The V gene lost 0 bases and the J gene lost 1 base, with 11 bases spanning the gap. CDR1 and CDR2 (germline): MNHEY, SVGAGI. The CDR3 bases are TGTGCCAGCAGTTACTCCGCTAGCGCGCGCACAGATACGCAGTATTTT. Translated, it gives CASSYSASARTDTQYF.

This clone appeared a single time. V usage is TRBV15 and J usage is TRBJ2-5, with 9 nucleotides matching TRBD1. V lost 3 bases to trimming and J lost 5 bases; unmatched junction nucleotides: 10. The germline CDR1 and CDR2 sequences are LNHNV and YYDKDF (reference sequence). The CDR3 covers 16 residues. This CDR3 is CATSRGTGGAGETQYF. The DNA for the CDR3 is TGTGCCACCAGCAGGGGTACAGGGGGCGCAGGGGAGACCCAGTACTTC.

V gene TRBV2 combines with J gene TRBJ2-7; 7 bases fit TRBD1. V was clipped by 7 bases and J by 5 bases; unmatched bases: 14. CDR1 is SNHLY and CDR2 is FYNNEI in the germline V gene. The length of the CDR3 is 15 residues. The CDR3 sequence is CASTVDRNSIHEQYF. CDR3 coding DNA: TGTGCCAGCACGGTGGACAGGAATAGTATCCACGAGCAGTACTTC.

The rearrangement uses TRBV5-1 and TRBJ2-3; a weak D match, TRBD2 (5 bases). CDR1 and CDR2 from the germline V gene are SGHRS and YFSETQ. Trimming removed 5 bases from V and 0 bases from J, with 10 bases in between. This CDR3 region has 14 residues. Written as DNA, the CDR3 is TGCGCCAGCAGGGGAGCTTCTAGCACAGATACGCAGTATTTT. This translates into CASRGASSTDTQYF.

This rearrangement joins TRBV19 to TRBJ1-1; 8 nucleotides agree with TRBD1. This CDR3 region has 15 residues. J was trimmed by 8 bases and V by 4 bases; bases with no gene match: 12. Germline values: CDR1 LNHDA, CDR2 SQIVND (reference sequence). CDR3 coding DNA: TGTGCCAGTAGTAGATACAGGGGGGGTATCGCGGAAGCTTTCTTT. Protein product: CASSRYRGGIAEAFF.

The rearrangement links TRBV7-2 to TRBJ2-2; unclear D gene. CDR1 SGHTA and CDR2 FQGNSA come from the germline V gene. This CDR3 has 14 amino acids. The ends were cut back, 2 bases at V and 1 base at J, with 5 bases in the middle. For the CDR3, the DNA is TGTGCCAGCAGCTTAACCGGGAACACCGGGGAGCTGTTTTTT. This gives the protein CASSLTGNTGELFF.

The V call is TRBV5-4, the J call TRBJ1-2; a weak D match, TRBD1 (5 bases). Germline CDR1 SGHNT, CDR2 YYREEE (reference sequence). V lost 4 bases and J 8 bases, leaving 24 bases between the germline ends. The CDR3 consists of 16 residues. CDR3 in DNA: TGTGCCAGCAGCCCCCCCCGGGCAGGGACTTTAGAAGGCTACACCTTC. Its protein is CASSPPRAGTLEGYTF. Based on the CDR3 plus reference TRBV5-4 and TRBJ1-2, the full variable domain is ETGVTQSPTHLIKTRGQQVTLRCSSQSGHNTVSWYQQALGQGPQFIFQYYREEENGRGNFPPRFSGLQFPNYSSELNVNALELDDSALYLCASSPPRAGTLEGYTFGSGTRLTVV.

The chain combines TRBV6-6 with TRBJ2-3; 8 bases are shared with TRBD1. CDR1 and CDR2 from the germline V gene are MNHNY and SVGAGI (reference sequence). The CDR3 length is 15 residues. J lost 2 bases, V lost 7 bases, and 8 bases had no gene match. In DNA, the CDR3 is TGTGCCAGCATTGAGACAGGGGTCCACACAGATACGCAGTATTTT. Translated, it gives CASIETGVHTDTQYF.

This clone was detected once. The chain has TRBV6-5 and TRBJ1-6, with D possibly being TRBD1 (6 bases). V was shortened by 4 bases and J by 8 bases, with 12 bases between the two germline ends. CDR1 is MNHEY, CDR2 SVGAGI, per germline. The length of the CDR3 is 14 residues. CDR3 loop: CASSSGQFYSPLHF. CDR3 bases: TGTGCCAGCAGTTCCGGACAGTTCTATTCACCCCTCCACTTT.

The chain's CDR3 is CSVGELSSYEQYF. The DNA for the CDR3 is TGCAGCGTCGGAGAACTGTCCTCCTACGAGCAGTACTTC. The chain joins TRBV29-1 to TRBJ2-7; no firm D call. With 6 bases removed from V and 0 bases from J, the gap between germline ends came to 12 bases. CDR1 SQVTM and CDR2 ANQGSEA come from the germline V gene. The CDR3 totals 13 residues.

This clone was detected a few times. The chain joins TRBV5-4 to TRBJ1-2; D is perhaps TRBD1 (6 bases). The CDR3 length is 14 residues. Per the germline V gene, CDR1 is SGHNT and CDR2 is YYREEE (reference sequence). Between the trimmed V and J ends, which lost 6 bases and 4 bases, there was a span of 16 bases. CDR3 protein: CASKRATGAYGYTF. In DNA form, the CDR3 reads TGTGCCAGCAAGAGGGCGACAGGTGCCTATGGCTACACCTTC.

V usage is TRBV5-6 and J usage is TRBJ1-5; D is undetermined. CDR1 is SGHDT, CDR2 YYEEEE, per germline. The length of the CDR3 is 15 residues. V lost 0 bases to trimming and J lost 0 bases, with 7 bases between them. In nucleotides, the CDR3 is TGTGCCAGCAGCTTGGGGCTTCATAGCAATCAGCCCCAGCATTTT. Amino acids: CASSLGLHSNQPQHF.

The chain couples TRBV4-1 to TRBJ2-5; TRBD2 agrees at 9 bases. V gave up 3 bases and J gave up 7 bases; unmatched junction bases: 18. CDR1 is MGHRA, CDR2 YSYEKL, per germline. The CDR3 length is 18 residues. The CDR3 DNA reads as TGCGCCAGCAGCCAGACGGCGGGGCGGGAGGGGCGGTCGGGGACCCAGTACTTC. Translating it yields CASSQTAGREGRSGTQYF.

This chain links TRBV5-1 with TRBJ1-6; D gene uncertain. The ends were cut back, 0 bases at V and 0 bases at J, with 7 bases in the middle. The length of the CDR3 is 16 residues. The V gene's germline CDR1 is SGHRS and CDR2 YFSETQ. Here the CDR3 reads CASSLDGSSYNSPLHF. DNA of the CDR3: TGCGCCAGCAGCTTGGACGGGAGCTCCTATAATTCACCCCTCCACTTT.

The rearrangement uses TRBV5-1 and TRBJ2-2, with no clear D. Deletions cut 2 bases from V and 0 bases from J, with 8 bases between. This CDR3 comprises 15 residues. Germline values: CDR1 SGHRS, CDR2 YFSETQ. The CDR3, as DNA: TGCGCCAGCAGCTTTTTAGATTCGAACACCGGGGAGCTGTTTTTT. This gives the protein CASSFLDSNTGELFF.

The gene calls are TRBV15 and TRBJ2-7, with D possibly being TRBD1 (6 bases). The CDR3 contains 17 residues. V dropped 0 bases and J dropped 4 bases, with 19 bases sitting between them. CDR1 and CDR2 from the germline V gene are LNHNV and YYDKDF (reference sequence). CDR3 in DNA: TGTGCCACCAGCAGAGATATTCTCAGGGGACACTCATACGAGCAGTACTTC. It encodes CATSRDILRGHSYEQYF.

J is TRBJ2-7 and V is TRBV28, with 8 bases matching TRBD1. Germline lookup yields CDR1 MDHEN and CDR2 SYDVKM. After removal of 6 bases from V and 3 bases from J, the junction contained 1 base not matched to a gene. This CDR3 is 12 amino acids long. Here the CDR3 reads CASRQGVYEQYF. The CDR3 DNA is TGTGCCAGCAGACAGGGGGTCTACGAGCAGTACTTC. Full variable domain (missing parts from reference TRBV28 and TRBJ2-7): DVKVTQSSRYLVKRTGEKVFLECVQDMDHENMFWYRQDPGLGLRLIYFSYDVKMKEKGDIPEGYSVSREKKERFSLILESASTNQTSMYLCASRQGVYEQYFGPGTRLTVT.